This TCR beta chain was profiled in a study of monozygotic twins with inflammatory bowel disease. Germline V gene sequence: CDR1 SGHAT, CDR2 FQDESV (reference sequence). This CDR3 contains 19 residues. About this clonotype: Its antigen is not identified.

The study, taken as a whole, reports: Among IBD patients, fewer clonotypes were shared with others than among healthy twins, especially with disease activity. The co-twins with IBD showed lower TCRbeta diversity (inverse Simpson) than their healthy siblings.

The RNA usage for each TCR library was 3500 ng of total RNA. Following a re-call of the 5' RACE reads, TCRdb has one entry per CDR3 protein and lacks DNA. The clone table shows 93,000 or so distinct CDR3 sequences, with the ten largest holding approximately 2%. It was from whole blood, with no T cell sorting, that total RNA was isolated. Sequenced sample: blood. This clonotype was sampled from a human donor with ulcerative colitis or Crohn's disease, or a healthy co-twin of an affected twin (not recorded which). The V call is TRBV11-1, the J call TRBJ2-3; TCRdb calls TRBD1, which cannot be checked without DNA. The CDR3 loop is CASSQLEGVRGQFADTQYF.